This T cell receptor (beta chain) was sequenced during a study of blood T cell repertoires in COVID-19. Study background: Samples of COVID-19 (acute and convalescent) were obtained from the United States, Italy and Spain. Nucleic acid was either cDNA or gDNA, and it came from T cells, B-cell-depleted T cells, or PBMCs.

This CDR3 has 11 amino acids. The germline V gene encodes CDR1 SNHLY and CDR2 FYNNEI. The V end was cut by 6 bases, the J end by 11 bases, with 11 bases between. In the study's own analysis: Amplification of reference gene primers was used by the study to estimate nucleated cell counts. Here immunoSEQ multiplex PCR was the method, and the copy in TCRdb shows in-frame clones only, minus some. The DNA gave D and trimming, while V, J and clone size come from that table. The sample includes about 81,000 clones, about nine tenths seen only once; the top ten take 1.9%. The rearrangement links TRBV2 to TRBJ1-3, with D hard to call. The receptor's source is a woman aged 45-65 years in a cohort sampled during active COVID-19. The material sequenced was peripheral blood. In DNA, the CDR3 is TGTGCCAGCAGCCGACATGTGCCCATATATTTT. Its translation is CASSRHVPIYF. Looking up the rest from reference TRBV2 and TRBJ1-3 gives the full variable domain: EPEVTQTPSHQVTQMGQEVILRCVPISNHLYFYWYRQILGQKVEFLVSFYNNEISEKSEIFDDQFSVERPDGSNFTLKIRSTKLEDSAMYFCASSRHVPIYFGEGSWLTVV.